This section outlines one T cell receptor (beta chain) sequence together with its context. Using immunoSEQ multiplex PCR, the repertoire was profiled, and TCRdb retains in-frame clones only, with some absent. The sample consists of some 240,000 clones, more than 85% of them appearing once. The sample originates from a study of blood T cell repertoires in COVID-19. V was clipped by 3 bases and J by 6 bases; unmatched bases: 4. The length of the CDR3 is 15 residues. The germline V gene encodes CDR1 SGHTA and CDR2 FQGTGA. The sequenced sample was peripheral blood. The sequence derives from a man aged 55 to 70 with COVID-19, enrolled during active disease. The chain links TRBV7-3 to TRBJ2-1; 11 bases map to TRBD2. The CDR3 reads CASSFGLAGINEQFF. The DNA of the CDR3 is TGTGCCAGCAGCTTTGGACTAGCGGGTATCAATGAGCAGTTCTTC.